This entry lists 26 T cell receptor beta chains sequenced from one sample in a study of Ad26.COV2.S vaccination and SARS-CoV-2 variants. Assay used: immunoSEQ multiplex PCR; TCRdb lists only in-frame clones, some missing. In the table there are roughly 700,000 clones, roughly 90% of which are singletons. Stated treatment: roughly 19 received Ad26.COV2.S at low or high dose, single or two shots; about 5 received placebo; per-sample allocation not given. Samples analyzed were those drawn on day 63 after the first vaccine or placebo injection. This sample comprised peripheral blood, obtained in a trial of Ad26.COV2.S vaccine versus placebo. These receptors came from a person between 18 and 65 years old who received the Ad26.COV2.S COVID-19 vaccine or a placebo.

The V gene is TRBV5-1, the J gene TRBJ2-7, with 8 bases lining up with TRBD2. V lost 0 bases, J lost 3 bases, and 8 bases stayed unmatched. Germline CDR1 SGHRS, CDR2 YFSETQ. The CDR3 covers 16 residues. The CDR3: CASSLGASGPNYEQYF. The CDR3 nucleotides read TGCGCCAGCAGCTTGGGTGCTAGCGGGCCCAACTACGAGCAGTACTTC.

This chain links TRBV10-1 with TRBJ2-6; no definite D call. Germline CDR1 is WNHNN and CDR2 is SYGVQD (reference sequence). The CDR3 has 17 residues. V lost 5 bases to trimming and J lost 0 bases, with 14 bases between them. The CDR3 DNA follows: TGCGCCAGCAGTATGACGGCCAGCCTCTCTGGGGCCAACGTCCTGACTTTC. It specifies CASSMTASLSGANVLTF.

The chain employs TRBV25-1 and TRBJ1-1; maybe TRBD1 (5 bases). CDR1 and CDR2 (germline): MGHDK, SYGVNS. Between the trimmed V and J ends, which lost 4 bases and 4 bases, there was a span of 16 bases. This CDR3 has 15 residues. CDR3 residues: CASSGGSGRVTEAFF. The CDR3 bases are TGTGCCAGCAGTGGCGGGTCAGGGAGAGTCACTGAAGCTTTCTTT.

The chain joins TRBV19 to TRBJ2-1; TRBD2 matches 10 bases. With V trimmed by 5 bases and J by 1 base, 5 bases remained unmatched. The CDR3 consists of 16 residues. Per the germline V gene, CDR1 is LNHDA and CDR2 is SQIVND (reference sequence). This chain's CDR3 is CASSRASGRSYNEQFF. The CDR3 coding sequence is TGTGCCAGTAGTCGGGCTAGCGGGAGATCCTACAATGAGCAGTTCTTC.

The chain recombines TRBV10-3 with TRBJ2-1; D uncertain. The V gene's germline CDR1 is ENHRY and CDR2 SYGVKD. Trimming pared 0 bases from V and 14 bases from J, leaving 14 bases between. This CDR3 comprises 13 residues. CDR3 amino acids: CAISESEFGRKFF. CDR3 DNA: TGTGCCATCAGTGAGTCTGAGTTCGGAAGGAAGTTCTTC.

This clone was seen only once. This chain links TRBV6-2 or TRBV6-3 with TRBJ1-6, with unresolved D. The CDR3 is 15 amino acids. Per germline, CDR1 MNHEY and CDR2 SVGEGT. The V and J ends lost 0 bases and 7 bases respectively, with 10 bases between them. CDR3 region: CASSYSRVQNSPLHF. DNA of the CDR3: TGTGCCAGCAGTTACTCAAGGGTACAGAATTCACCCCTCCACTTT.

This chain uses TRBV4-2 with TRBJ2-7; either TRBD1 or TRBD2 may supply D (5 bases each). V was pared by 1 base and J by 3 bases, with 10 bases between. The CDR3 extends over 14 amino acids. Germline V gives CDR1 LGHNA, CDR2 YNFKEQ. The CDR3 sequence: CASSQVAGSYEQYF. As DNA, the CDR3 is TGTGCCAGCAGCCAAGTAGCAGGGAGCTACGAGCAGTACTTC.

V is TRBV5-1 and J is TRBJ2-7, with D perhaps matching TRBD1 or TRBD2 (6 bases each). In germline, CDR1 is SGHRS, CDR2 YFSETQ. There are 14 residues in the CDR3. The V gene lost 2 bases and the J gene lost 2 bases, with 11 bases spanning the gap. CDR3 nucleotide sequence: TGCGCCAGCAGCTTTCCAGGGGAGGCCTACGAGCAGTACTTC. Protein sequence: CASSFPGEAYEQYF.

The chain employs TRBV4-2 and TRBJ1-4, with D perhaps TRBD1 (6 bases). Germline-derived CDR1 and CDR2 are LGHNA and YNFKEQ. The ends were cut back, 5 bases at V and 11 bases at J, with 12 bases in the middle. The CDR3 contains 12 residues. The chain's CDR3 is CASSGGGRKLFF. Here the CDR3 DNA reads TGTGCCAGCAGCGGAGGGGGGAGGAAACTGTTTTTT.

This chain connects TRBV20-1 to TRBJ2-7; 7 positions agree with TRBD2. Germline V gene sequence: CDR1 DFQATT, CDR2 SNEGSKA (reference sequence). With 3 bases clipped from V and 6 bases from J, the junction kept 14 bases outside the gene matches. The CDR3 is 15 residues long. The CDR3 DNA reads TGCAGTGCTAGTGAGCGGAGGACTAGAGGTTTCGAGCAGTACTTC. This sequence encodes CSASERRTRGFEQYF.

The gene calls are TRBV18 and TRBJ2-1, with 11 bases lining up with TRBD2. Per germline, CDR1 KGHSH and CDR2 LQKENI. The V gene end was trimmed by 4 bases and the J gene end by 8 bases; junction bases not matched to a gene: 4. The length of the CDR3 is 14 residues. The DNA for the CDR3 is TGTGCCAGCTCACTAGCGGGAGGGCCATATGAGCAGTTCTTC. Protein product: CASSLAGGPYEQFF.

The V gene is TRBV15, the J gene TRBJ2-7; D possibly uses TRBD1 or TRBD2 (6 bases each). Trimming took off 5 bases at V and 2 bases at J, with 10 bases between the two ends. Looked up from germline, CDR1 is LNHNV and CDR2 is YYDKDF (reference sequence). The CDR3 sequence is 13 residues long. The CDR3 coding sequence is TGTGCCACCAGCGGGGGGCCCCCCTACGAGCAGTACTTC. Its protein is CATSGGPPYEQYF. The full variable domain, completed using reference TRBV15 and TRBJ2-7, is DAMVIQNPRYQVTQFGKPVTLSCSQTLNHNVMYWYQQKSSQAPKLLFHYYDKDFNNEADTPDNFQSRRPNTSFCFLDIRSPGLGDTAMYLCATSGGPPYEQYFGPGTRLTVT.

The table lists this clone with a count of one. The V gene is TRBV11-2, the J gene TRBJ2-1; D is perhaps TRBD1 or TRBD2 (5 bases each). V was shortened by 3 bases and J by 6 bases, with 12 bases between the two germline ends. CDR3 length: 14 residues. Germline V CDR1 and CDR2: SGHAT, FQNNGV. The CDR3 spells CASSLTTGPNEQFF. The DNA for the CDR3 is TGTGCCAGCAGCTTGACAACGGGACCCAATGAGCAGTTCTTC.

In nucleotides, the CDR3 is TGTGCCAGCAGCCTCATCGAGAGGGGTTCACCCCTCCACTTT. This codes for CASSLIERGSPLHF. This chain joins TRBV6-5 and TRBJ1-6, with TRBD1 as a possible D gene (5 bases). This CDR3 comprises 14 residues. In germline, CDR1 is MNHEY, CDR2 SVGAGI. The V end lost 6 bases, the J end lost 9 bases, and 15 bases lay between the germline ends.

The chain is built from TRBV3-1 (or the pseudogene TRBV3-2) and TRBJ2-2; D may be TRBD1 (5 bases). Germline assignment: CDR1 LGHDT and CDR2 YNNKEL (reference sequence). This CDR3 has 14 residues. The V end lost 3 bases, the J end lost 6 bases, and 11 bases lay between the germline ends. The CDR3 region has the DNA TGTGCCAGCAGCCAGTCCAAGGGGCCCGGGGAGCTGTTTTTT. This translates into CASSQSKGPGELFF.

The rearrangement uses TRBV27 and TRBJ2-7; D call uncertain. V was shortened by 9 bases and J by 7 bases, with 16 bases between the two germline ends. The CDR3 contains 12 residues. Germline-derived CDR1 and CDR2 are MNHEY and SMNVEV (reference sequence). CDR3 amino acids: CASSTGSREQYF. The CDR3 DNA sequence: TGTGCCAGTTCGACTGGTTCGAGAGAGCAGTACTTC.

V gene TRBV9 combines with J gene TRBJ2-5; D is possibly TRBD1 (5 bases). In germline, CDR1 is SGDLS, CDR2 YYNGEE. The germline V and J ends were trimmed by 4 bases and 1 base, with 11 bases remaining between them. There are 14 residues in the CDR3. The CDR3 here is CASSPIGVQETQYF. As DNA, the CDR3 is TGTGCCAGCAGCCCCATAGGGGTCCAAGAGACCCAGTACTTC.

The gene calls are TRBV3-1 (or the pseudogene TRBV3-2) and TRBJ2-7; D gene ambiguous. From germline, CDR1 is LGHDT and CDR2 YNNKEL (reference sequence). The CDR3 consists of 16 residues. Trimming removed 1 base at V and 2 bases at J, with 15 bases between. The CDR3 nucleotides read TGTGCCAGCAGCCAAGCGCCGGGCCAACGAACCTACGAGCAGTACTTC. Amino acid sequence: CASSQAPGQRTYEQYF.

This chain links TRBV29-1 with TRBJ1-6; D may be TRBD1 (5 bases). Germline V gene data show CDR1 as SQVTM and CDR2 as ANQGSEA. Deletions cut 6 bases from V and 6 bases from J, with 12 bases between. CDR3 length equals 13 residues. The CDR3 DNA is TGCAGCGTCGCGATGGACATTAATTCACCCCTCCACTTT. Protein: CSVAMDINSPLHF.

V gene TRBV6-1 combines with J gene TRBJ2-5; D not resolved. Trimming removed 1 base from V and 1 base from J, with 7 bases in between. The CDR3 spans 14 residues. Germline V CDR1 and CDR2: MNHNS, SASEGT. Written as DNA, the CDR3 is TGTGCCAGCAGTGAAGTTGGAGCCCAAGAGACCCAGTACTTC. Its protein product is CASSEVGAQETQYF.

This chain joins TRBV10-3 and TRBJ1-2; TRBD1 aligns across 7 bases. This CDR3 is 15 amino acids long. Germline loops: CDR1 ENHRY, CDR2 SYGVKD. V lost 3 bases and J lost 8; bases outside the gene matches: 12. The CDR3 here is CAISEAADREKGYTF. CDR3 DNA sequence: TGTGCCATCAGTGAAGCGGCAGACAGGGAGAAGGGCTACACCTTC.

The chain employs TRBV18 and TRBJ2-1; D possibly corresponds to TRBD2 (6 bases). Trimming shortened V by 0 bases and J by 5 bases, and 17 bases separated the two germline ends. Germline V gene data show CDR1 as KGHSH and CDR2 as LQKENI. The CDR3 loop spans 17 amino acids. The CDR3 is CASSPPVAGPRNNEQFF. The CDR3 DNA is TGTGCCAGCTCACCACCGGTGGCGGGGCCTAGAAACAATGAGCAGTTCTTC.

The V call is TRBV21-1, the J call TRBJ1-5; the table's D call of TRBD1 was not tested on the DNA. TRBV21-1 is noted as a pseudogene. This CDR3 has 16 residues. The CDR3 loop reads CASSKEDSTANQPQHF. In DNA form, the CDR3 reads TGTGCCAGCAGCAAAGAAGATTCAACAGCTAATCAGCCCCAGCATTTT.

The genes are TRBV27 and TRBJ2-7; the D gene could be TRBD1 or TRBD2 (7 bases each). The germline gives CDR1 MNHEY, CDR2 SMNVEV (reference sequence). The CDR3 totals 15 residues. Trimming removed 0 bases from V and 4 bases from J, with 13 bases in between. CDR3: CASSLSGQGGYEQYF. The CDR3 DNA is TGTGCCAGCAGTTTATCGGGGCAGGGGGGGTACGAGCAGTACTTC.

This sequence joins TRBV3-1 (or the pseudogene TRBV3-2) and TRBJ2-7, with D possibly matching TRBD1 (5 bases). The V gene lost 4 bases and the J gene lost 4 bases, with 17 bases spanning the gap. Germline V gene sequence: CDR1 LGHDT, CDR2 YNNKEL (reference sequence). This CDR3 spans 15 amino acids. CDR3 in amino acids: CASSRLLRQGYEQYF. The CDR3 DNA reads TGTGCCAGCAGCCGCCTTTTGCGGCAGGGATACGAGCAGTACTTC.

Here the CDR3 DNA reads TGTGCCAGCAGCTCCGGAGGGACTTTACCCACAGATACGCAGTATTTT. It specifies CASSSGGTLPTDTQYF. V gene TRBV13 combines with J gene TRBJ2-3; D may be TRBD2 (6 bases). This CDR3 region has 16 residues. Germline V CDR1 and CDR2: PRHDT, FYEKMQ (reference sequence). Trimming took off 4 bases at V and 2 bases at J, with 16 bases between the two ends.